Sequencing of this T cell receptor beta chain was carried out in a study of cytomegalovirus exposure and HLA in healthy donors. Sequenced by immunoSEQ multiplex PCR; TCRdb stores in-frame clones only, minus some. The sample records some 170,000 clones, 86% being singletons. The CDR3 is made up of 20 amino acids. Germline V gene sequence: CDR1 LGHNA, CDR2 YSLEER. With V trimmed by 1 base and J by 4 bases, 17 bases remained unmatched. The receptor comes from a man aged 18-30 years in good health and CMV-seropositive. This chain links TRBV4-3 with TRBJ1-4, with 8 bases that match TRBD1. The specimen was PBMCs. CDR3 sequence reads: CASSQAVGGGQALGNEKLFF. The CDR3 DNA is TGCGCCAGCAGCCAAGCAGTAGGCGGGGGACAGGCCCTTGGTAATGAAAAACTGTTTTTT.